Listed below are T cell receptor beta chains from one sample, sequenced in a study of shared clonotypes between healthy human individuals. TCRdb keeps only in-frame clones here, not all; method: immunoSEQ multiplex PCR. This table holds roughly 500,000 clones, around 78% found once. Sequenced sample: PBMCs. These receptors were taken from a woman in her thirties or forties in good health. Some clones in this sample may be carry-over from other donors' samples. Both conserved end residues are part of each CDR3. The D gene is left open where the match is weak. Some rows have no size entry. The others give once, few or many, or a class for an expanded clone.

abundance	j_gene	v_gene	d_gene	CDR3nt	CDR3aa
.	TRBJ1-6	TRBV5-4	.	TGTGCCAGCAGCGAGGACAGAGCTTCACCCCTCCACTTT	CASSEDRASPLHF
.	TRBJ1-2	TRBV18	.	TGTGCCAGCTCACCACCCCGGAGCGGCTACACCTTC	CASSPPRSGYTF
.	TRBJ2-5	TRBV7-7	.	TGTGCTAGCAGCCCTAGGGTCCAAGAGACCCAGTACTTC	CASSPRVQETQYF
.	TRBJ2-7	TRBV6-1	.	TGTGCCAGCATCCCTGGGGCCGCCGGCTCTTACGAGCAGTACTTC	CASIPGAAGSYEQYF
.	TRBJ2-7	TRBV7-2	.	TGTGCCAGCAGCTTTGACGGCGGCCCATACGAGCAGTACTTC	CASSFDGGPYEQYF
.	TRBJ2-7	TRBV7-2	.	TGTGCCAGCAGCTTACCGGGGGATATCTACGAGCAGTACTTC	CASSLPGDIYEQYF
.	TRBJ2-7	TRBV5-1	.	TGCGCCAGCAGCTCAACCGGGACTCCCTACGAGCAGTACTTC	CASSSTGTPYEQYF
.	TRBJ1-3	TRBV19	.	TGTGCCAGTAGATCGGGGGGCGCTGGAAACACCATATATTTT	CASRSGGAGNTIYF
many	TRBJ1-1	TRBV30	.	TGTGCCCGGAGGGTCGGGGGGGGAAGTGCGAACACTGAAGCTTTCTTT	CARRVGGGSANTEAFF
.	TRBJ1-1	TRBV5-6	.	TGTGCCAGCAGCTTTTGGGCAGCGGATTCAGCTTTCTTT	CASSFWAADSAFF
.	TRBJ1-1	TRBV6-1	.	TGTGCCAGCATTCCCGGGCGGGTTGAAGCTTTCTTT	CASIPGRVEAFF
.	TRBJ2-3	TRBV28	TRBD2	TGTGCCAGCAGTTTAGCGGGAGTAACAGATACGCAGTATTTT	CASSLAGVTDTQYF
.	TRBJ1-1	TRBV5-1	TRBD1	TGCGCCAGCAGCTTGAGAGGGGGCTTAGGAACTGAAGCTTTCTTT	CASSLRGGLGTEAFF
.	TRBJ1-1	TRBV6-6	.	TGTGCCACCATCGCCCGGGGTTGGAGGGCTGAAGCTTTCTTT	CATIARGWRAEAFF
.	TRBJ2-1	TRBV5-1	TRBD2	TGCGCCAGCAGCTTACAACTAGCGGGAGGGCGATCGAATGAGCAGTTCTTC	CASSLQLAGGRSNEQFF
.	TRBJ2-2	TRBV29-1	.	TGCAGCGTTGATGTGTCGGGTCCCTCCGGGGAGCTGTTTTTT	CSVDVSGPSGELFF
.	TRBJ1-2	TRBV30	.	TGTGCCTGGAGTCAAAGCTATGGCTACACCTTC	CAWSQSYGYTF
.	TRBJ1-3	TRBV2	.	TGTGCCAGCAGTGTAATAAGGACTAGCTCTGGAAACACCATATATTTT	CASSVIRTSSGNTIYF
.	TRBJ1-1	TRBV7-9	.	TGTGCCAGCAGCTTAGCAGGGGTTGGGAACACTGAAGCTTTCTTT	CASSLAGVGNTEAFF
few	TRBJ1-2	TRBV7-9	.	TGTGCCAGCAGCCCGGACGGGGCGACTAACTATGGCTACACCTTC	CASSPDGATNYGYTF
once	TRBJ2-7	TRBV20-1	.	TGCAGTGCGGAACAGGTCTACGAGCAGTACTTC	CSAEQVYEQYF
.	TRBJ2-1	TRBV7-8	TRBD2	TGTGCCAGCAGCTACGGGACTAGTTTGAACAATGAGCAGTTCTTC	CASSYGTSLNNEQFF